One and the same sample provided the 30 T cell receptor beta chains below, sequenced in a study of blood T cells in healthy people across ages. Next came a second PCR, run for about 6 to 11 cycles, which used a sample-barcoded 5' primer along with a J-beta primer mix. Using its own MiXCR run on the 5' RACE reads, TCRdb lists one record per CDR3 protein. The sample records roughly 1,500,000 distinct CDR3 sequences, about 32% being singletons. Material: blood. The receptors were gathered from a woman under 40 in good health.

The rearrangement links TRBV6-5 to TRBJ1-1; the match to TRBD1 covers 7 bases. Germline-derived CDR1 and CDR2 are MNHEY and SVGAGI. The CDR3 has 16 residues. The junction had 9 bases not matched to a gene; V was cut back by 2 bases and J by 3 bases. The CDR3 loop is CASSYTSRGGYTEAFF. The CDR3 DNA is TGTGCCAGCAGTTACACGTCCAGGGGGGGGTACACTGAAGCTTTCTTT.

V usage is TRBV15 and J usage is TRBJ1-1; possibly TRBD1 for D (5 bases). This CDR3 has 12 amino acids. The germline V gene encodes CDR1 LNHNV and CDR2 YYDKDF (reference sequence). Trimming pared 0 bases from V and 8 bases from J, leaving 7 bases between. Here the CDR3 reads CATSREGVEAFF. The CDR3, as DNA: TGTGCCACCAGCAGAGAAGGGGTCGAAGCTTTCTTT.

This clonotype was found a few times. This chain's CDR3 is CASNSEYYGYTF. CDR3 nucleotide sequence: TGCGCCAGCAATAGCGAGTACTATGGCTACACCTTC. This sequence joins TRBV4-1 and TRBJ1-2; no clear D. The V gene lost 7 bases and the J gene lost 3 bases, with 9 bases spanning the gap. CDR3 size: 12 residues. Germline assignment: CDR1 MGHRA and CDR2 YSYEKL.

Note on this clonotype: A clone one base away is much larger, so this may be a read error. V usage is TRBV12-3 or TRBV12-4 and J usage is TRBJ2-7; TRBD2 might be the D (5 bases). The V and J ends lost 6 bases and 6 bases respectively, with 15 bases between them. The CDR3 spans 13 residues. CDR3 DNA: TGTGCCAGCAGGTTGGATCAGAGGGTCGAGCAGTACTTC. Translation: CASRLDQRVEQYF.

This chain links TRBV12-3 or TRBV12-4 with TRBJ2-1; 8 positions agree with TRBD2. CDR3 length: 15 amino acids. The ends lost 3 bases at V and 8 bases at J; junction bases unmatched: 9. The CDR3 protein is CASSFGGGIFDEQFF. CDR3 coding DNA: TGTGCCAGCAGTTTCGGCGGGGGGATCTTCGATGAGCAGTTCTTC.

The CDR3 sequence: CASSKFQGRETQYF. In DNA, the CDR3 is TGTGCCAGCAGTAAATTTCAAGGGCGAGAGACCCAGTACTTC. The V gene is TRBV6-5, the J gene TRBJ2-5, with D unresolved. The CDR3 length is 14 residues. In germline, CDR1 is MNHEY, CDR2 SVGAGI. Deletions cut 5 bases from V and 4 bases from J, with 14 bases between.

This clonotype was seen more than once but under ten times. In DNA form, the CDR3 reads TGTGCCAGCAGCCAAGGACCAGATACGGCCCAGTACTTC. This translates into CASSQGPDTAQYF. V gene TRBV7-9 combines with J gene TRBJ2-5, with D hard to call. Per germline, CDR1 SEHNR and CDR2 FQNEAQ (reference sequence). The germline V and J ends were trimmed by 5 bases and 9 bases, with 16 bases remaining between them. There are 13 residues in the CDR3. Full variable domain (outside the CDR3, taken from reference TRBV7-9 and TRBJ2-5): DTGVSQNPRHKITKRGQNVTFRCDPISEHNRLYWYRQTLGQGPEFLTYFQNEAQLEKSRLLSDRFSAERPKGSFSTLEIQRTEQGDSAMYLCASSQGPDTAQYFGPGTRLLVL.

The chain joins TRBV5-6 to TRBJ1-1; TRBD1 is a possible D gene (5 bases). Germline V gene data show CDR1 as SGHDT and CDR2 as YYEEEE. CDR3 length equals 15 residues. V dropped 0 bases and J dropped 10 bases, with 19 bases sitting between them. For the CDR3, the DNA is TGTGCCAGCAGCTTGGCCCCGGGACGGCAAGAAGGAGCTTTCTTT. Amino acid sequence: CASSLAPGRQEGAFF.

The gene calls are TRBV7-8 and TRBJ2-1; TRBD1 might be the D (5 bases). Germline V lookup: CDR1 SGHVS, CDR2 FQNEAQ. Trimming cost V 2 bases and J 6 bases, with 17 bases left between them. The CDR3 is 16 residues long. The chain's CDR3 is CASSLSEGVSGNEQFF. CDR3 in DNA: TGTGCCAGCAGCTTATCCGAAGGGGTATCGGGCAATGAGCAGTTCTTC.

Turning to this clonotype: One base away lies a much larger clone, so this may be a sequencing read error. The rearrangement uses TRBV4-2 and TRBJ2-7, with 9 bases fitting TRBD2. In germline, CDR1 is LGHNA, CDR2 YNFKEQ. CDR3 length equals 15 residues. The CDR3 loop reads CANSSETSGFYEQYF. The CDR3, as DNA: TGTGCCAACAGCTCCGAGACTAGCGGTTTCTACGAGCAGTACTTC.

The V call is TRBV20-1, the J call TRBJ2-3; 10 nucleotides agree with TRBD1. The J segment lost 4 bases and the V segment lost 3 bases, leaving 4 bases of the junction unmatched. Germline-derived CDR1 and CDR2 are DFQATT and SNEGSKA (reference sequence). CDR3 length: 14 amino acids. CDR3 DNA sequence: TGCAGTGCTAGCCCCGGGACAGGGGCAGATACGCAGTATTTT. Translation: CSASPGTGADTQYF.

The V gene is TRBV20-1, the J gene TRBJ2-7; D is uncertain. Germline CDR1 is DFQATT and CDR2 is SNEGSKA (reference sequence). Trimming took 6 bases from V and 2 from J, leaving 14 bases between them. The CDR3 is made up of 13 amino acids. CDR3 residues: CSAPRPFPYEQYF. In nucleotides, the CDR3 is TGCAGTGCCCCCAGACCCTTTCCCTACGAGCAGTACTTC.

This clonotype was detected a few times. This rearrangement joins TRBV6-2 or TRBV6-3 to TRBJ1-2; 9 bases line up with TRBD1. Trimming at V came to 6 bases and at J to 2 bases, leaving 10 bases not matched to a gene. Looked up from germline, CDR1 is MNHEY and CDR2 is SVGEGT. This CDR3 region has 16 residues. As DNA, the CDR3 is TGTGCCAGCAGCTCCGGACCGACAGGGGGGAACTATGGCTACACCTTC. It translates to CASSSGPTGGNYGYTF.

This clonotype was seen a few times. V gene TRBV11-2 combines with J gene TRBJ2-3; D remains unclear. With 0 bases removed from V and 6 bases from J, the gap between germline ends came to 13 bases. The CDR3 loop spans 15 amino acids. The germline V gene encodes CDR1 SGHAT and CDR2 FQNNGV. The CDR3 nucleotides are TGTGCCAGCAGCTTAGACCCGAGGAATCCTGATACGCAGTATTTT. Its translation is CASSLDPRNPDTQYF. Together with reference TRBV11-2 and TRBJ2-3, the CDR3 gives the full variable domain: EAGVAQSPRYKIIEKRQSVAFWCNPISGHATLYWYQQILGQGPKLLIQFQNNGVVDDSQLPKDRFSAERLKGVDSTLKIQPAKLEDSAVYLCASSLDPRNPDTQYFGPGTRLTVL.

V and J are TRBV4-1 and TRBJ2-6; 13 bases fit TRBD2. After removal of 6 bases from V and 0 bases from J, the junction contained 5 bases not matched to a gene. This CDR3 comprises 18 residues. Germline loops: CDR1 MGHRA, CDR2 YSYEKL. CDR3 residues: CASRRGLAGFSGANVLTF. CDR3 bases: TGCGCCAGCAGGCGGGGACTAGCGGGATTCTCTGGGGCCAACGTCCTGACTTTC.

Only a few counts were recorded for this clonotype. The chain joins TRBV28 to TRBJ2-7; the D gene is possibly TRBD1 (6 bases). Germline values: CDR1 MDHEN, CDR2 SYDVKM. The CDR3 totals 15 residues. V was trimmed by 6 bases and J by 0 bases, leaving 15 bases between them. The CDR3 bases are TGTGCCAGCAGCTGGGACAAAAGGAGCTCCTACGAGCAGTACTTC. Its protein product is CASSWDKRSSYEQYF. Based on the CDR3 plus reference TRBV28 and TRBJ2-7, the full variable domain is DVKVTQSSRYLVKRTGEKVFLECVQDMDHENMFWYRQDPGLGLRLIYFSYDVKMKEKGDIPEGYSVSREKKERFSLILESASTNQTSMYLCASSWDKRSSYEQYFGPGTRLTVT.

This clonotype occurred a few times. The chain uses TRBV7-9 and TRBJ1-4; tentative D call: TRBD1 (5 bases). From germline, CDR1 is SEHNR and CDR2 FQNEAQ (reference sequence). The CDR3 length is 15 residues. Trimming shortened V by 2 bases and J by 5 bases, and 12 bases separated the two germline ends. The CDR3: CASSLKQGGNEKLFF. The CDR3, as DNA: TGTGCCAGCAGCTTAAAGCAGGGCGGAAATGAAAAACTGTTTTTT.

The chain has TRBV15 and TRBJ2-1, with TRBD2 as a possible D gene (6 bases). The CDR3 has 14 residues. Trimming removed 3 bases at V and 4 bases at J, with 10 bases between. Germline CDR1 reads LNHNV; CDR2 reads YYDKDF (reference sequence). The CDR3 DNA reads TGTGCCACCAGCAGCCGGGACTTTTACAATGAGCAGTTCTTC. This gives the protein CATSSRDFYNEQFF.

A note on this clonotype: One base away lies a much larger clone, so this may be a sequencing read error. V gene TRBV4-2 combines with J gene TRBJ2-1; perhaps TRBD1 as D (5 bases). This CDR3 is 15 amino acids long. From germline, CDR1 is LGHNA and CDR2 YNFKEQ. Written as DNA, the CDR3 is TGTGCCAGCAGCCCAGTAGGGGTCGAGTACAATGAGCAGTCCTTC. This translates into CASSPVGVEYNEQSF.

The gene calls are TRBV19 and TRBJ2-6; D is possibly TRBD2 (5 bases). Trimming removed 6 bases at V and 0 bases at J, with 15 bases between. The CDR3 is made up of 17 amino acids. In germline, CDR1 is LNHDA, CDR2 SQIVND (reference sequence). The CDR3 DNA reads TGTGCCAGTAGAGTGCGGGCCTCGGGCTCTGGGGCCAACGTCCTGACTTTC. It translates to CASRVRASGSGANVLTF.

The rearrangement joins TRBV7-9 to TRBJ1-2, with D maybe TRBD1 (6 bases). Per the germline V gene, CDR1 is SEHNR and CDR2 is FQNEAQ (reference sequence). With 5 bases removed from V and 1 base from J, the gap between germline ends came to 14 bases. The CDR3 consists of 15 residues. The CDR3 region is CASSAFGQLNYGYTF. As DNA, the CDR3 is TGTGCCAGCAGCGCCTTCGGACAGCTTAACTATGGCTACACCTTC.

This clonotype appeared a few times. This chain connects TRBV18 to TRBJ2-1; 12 bases line up with TRBD2. Trimming cost V 3 bases and J 10 bases; bases outside gene matches: 10. The CDR3 is 16 amino acids. From germline, CDR1 is KGHSH and CDR2 LQKENI. For the CDR3, the DNA is TGTGCCAGCTCACCGCCCGGGACTAGCGGGCCCCAGGAGCAGTTCTTC. Translating it yields CASSPPGTSGPQEQFF. The full variable domain, with the rest looked up from reference TRBV18 and TRBJ2-1, is NAGVMQNPRHLVRRRGQEARLRCSPMKGHSHVYWYRQLPEEGLKFMVYLQKENIIDESGMPKERFSAEFPKEGPSILRIQQVVRGDSAAYFCASSPPGTSGPQEQFFGPGTRLTVL.

This clonotype was observed at least ten times. The rearrangement uses TRBV20-1 and TRBJ2-7; 9 nucleotides match TRBD2. V was clipped by 3 bases and J by 1 base; unmatched bases: 1. This CDR3 is built from 13 residues. In germline, CDR1 is DFQATT, CDR2 SNEGSKA (reference sequence). The CDR3 nucleotides read TGCAGTGCTAGGGCGGGAGGGTCCTACGAGCAGTACTTC. Protein sequence: CSARAGGSYEQYF.

The chain recombines TRBV7-2 with TRBJ2-7; D is perhaps TRBD1 (5 bases). V was shortened by 5 bases and J by 2 bases, with 13 bases between the two germline ends. Per the germline V gene, CDR1 is SGHTA and CDR2 is FQGNSA. CDR3 size: 14 residues. The CDR3 loop reads CASSIRTPTYEQYF. For the CDR3, the DNA is TGTGCCAGCAGCATTCGGACACCGACCTACGAGCAGTACTTC.

The chain has TRBV9 and TRBJ1-1; possible D gene TRBD1, 5 bases. CDR1 and CDR2 from the germline V gene are SGDLS and YYNGEE. CDR3 length equals 13 residues. V was trimmed by 4 bases and J by 6 bases, leaving 13 bases between them. CDR3 residues: CASSRGLKPEAFF. The CDR3 DNA follows: TGTGCCAGCAGCAGGGGACTAAAGCCTGAAGCTTTCTTT.

V gene TRBV24-1 combines with J gene TRBJ2-1; no clear D gene. This CDR3 has 13 amino acids. Germline lookup yields CDR1 KGHDR and CDR2 SFDVKD. Trimming took off 0 bases at V and 8 bases at J, with 7 bases between the two ends. CDR3 bases: TGTGCCACCAGTGATTTGGCTCGGGATGAGCAGTTCTTC. It yields the protein CATSDLARDEQFF.

This clonotype has just a few counts. The J gene is TRBJ1-5, the V gene TRBV18; no reliable D call. Germline V gene sequence: CDR1 KGHSH, CDR2 LQKENI. This CDR3 spans 15 amino acids. The ends were cut back, 2 bases at V and 1 base at J, with 9 bases in the middle. CDR3 protein: CASSPTATSNQPQHF. The CDR3 DNA reads TGTGCCAGCTCACCAACCGCCACAAGCAATCAGCCCCAGCATTTT.

The V gene is TRBV4-2, the J gene TRBJ1-2; tentatively, D is TRBD1 (6 bases). The ends were cut back, 5 bases at V and 2 bases at J, with 12 bases in the middle. Germline V gene lookup returns CDR1 LGHNA and CDR2 YNFKEQ. The CDR3 extends over 14 amino acids. In nucleotides, the CDR3 is TGTGCCAGCAGCAACTCAGGGGCGAACTATGGCTACACCTTC. Its protein is CASSNSGANYGYTF.

In its sample, this clonotype was seen many times. This CDR3 is CASSRDRDTEAFF. The CDR3 bases are TGTGCCAGCAGTAGGGACAGGGACACTGAAGCTTTCTTT. The chain couples TRBV7-3 to TRBJ1-1, with 9 bases lining up with TRBD1. Germline loops: CDR1 SGHTA, CDR2 FQGTGA. V was clipped by 6 bases and J by 3 bases; unmatched bases: 2. The CDR3 extends over 13 amino acids.

The gene calls are TRBV7-6 and TRBJ2-5, with 7 bases identical to TRBD2. CDR3 size: 16 residues. V shed 0 bases and J 3 bases; nucleotides not matched to a gene: 7. Germline-derived CDR1 and CDR2 are SGHVS and FNYEAQ. DNA for the CDR3: TGTGCCAGCAGCTTAGCGGCCCAGCGGGGAAAAGAGACCCAGTACTTC. It yields the protein CASSLAAQRGKETQYF. Supplemented by reference TRBV7-6 and TRBJ2-5, the full variable domain reads GAGVSQSPRYKVTKRGQDVALRCDPISGHVSLYWYRQALGQGPEFLTYFNYEAQQDKSGLPNDRFSAERPEGSISTLTIQRTEQRDSAMYRCASSLAAQRGKETQYFGPGTRLLVL.